A selection of T cell receptor beta chains follows, all from one sample in a study of cytomegalovirus exposure and HLA in healthy donors. Some clones are missing from TCRdb's copy, which holds only in-frame ones; the method was immunoSEQ multiplex PCR. This sample has hundreds of thousands of clones, with roughly four fifths found just once. Sequencing input: PBMCs. The receptors here all came from a girl aged 2-9 years in good health and CMV-seronegative. The CDR3 runs from the conserved cysteine through the conserved F or W. A D gene is named only where the DNA matches it firmly. Rows give clone size only sometimes, using once, few, many, or a class for an expanded clone.

TRBJ1-1 NA TRBV19 TRBD1 CASSRGRGRTEAFF TGTGCCAGTAGCCGGGGCAGGGGGCGTACTGAAGCTTTCTTT
TRBJ1-1 NA TRBV30 TRBD1 CAWSRGRNEAFF TGTGCCTGGAGTAGGGGGCGCAATGAAGCTTTCTTT
TRBJ1-1 NA TRBV6-5 NA CASMPPEGLGEAFF TGTGCCAGCATGCCTCCAGAGGGATTAGGAGAAGCTTTCTTT
TRBJ2-7 NA TRBV10-2 TRBD2 CASSPTGTSIYEQYF TGCGCCAGCAGCCCAACCGGGACTAGCATCTACGAGCAGTACTTC
TRBJ2-3 few TRBV5-1 NA CASSLDRETDTQYF TGCGCCAGCAGCTTGGATAGGGAGACAGATACGCAGTATTTT
TRBJ2-7 few TRBV2 NA CASSVSGVYEQYF TGTGCCAGCAGTGTGTCAGGTGTCTACGAGCAGTACTTC
TRBJ1-2 NA TRBV6-5 NA CASSYSAYSNYGYTF TGTGCCAGCAGTTACTCGGCGTACAGTAACTATGGCTACACCTTC
TRBJ1-6 NA TRBV19 NA CASSRETRRSYNSPLHF TGTGCCAGTAGTCGAGAAACTCGGAGGTCCTATAATTCACCCCTCCACTTT
TRBJ2-3 NA TRBV11-3 NA CASSLRGAADTQYF TGTGCCAGCAGCTTACGGGGGGCCGCAGATACGCAGTATTTT
TRBJ2-7 NA TRBV4-1 TRBD1 CASSQDRDSSYEQYF TGCGCCAGCAGCCAAGATCGGGACAGCTCCTACGAGCAGTACTTC
TRBJ2-5 once TRBV15 TRBD1 CATSRDRGRETQYF TGTGCCACCAGCAGAGACAGGGGGCGAGAGACCCAGTACTTC
TRBJ1-3 once TRBV7-9 NA CASSYYRDQRNTIYF TGTGCCAGCAGCTACTACAGGGACCAGCGAAACACCATATATTTT
TRBJ2-7 once TRBV6-5 TRBD1 CASSYWTTGAYEQYF TGTGCCAGCAGTTACTGGACGACAGGGGCCTACGAGCAGTACTTC
TRBJ1-2 few TRBV28 NA CASSFHFSGSYTF TGTGCCAGCAGTTTTCACTTTTCAGGAAGCTACACCTTC
TRBJ1-2 NA TRBV27 NA CASSPRTEYGYTF TGTGCCAGCAGTCCGCGGACAGAGTATGGCTACACCTTC
TRBJ1-5 NA TRBV5-4 TRBD1 CASSSGQNQPQHF TGTGCCAGCAGCTCGGGACAGAATCAGCCCCAGCATTTT
TRBJ1-1 NA TRBV28 NA CASLGPGTTNTEAFF TGTGCCAGCCTAGGCCCCGGGACAACGAACACTGAAGCTTTCTTT
TRBJ1-2 NA TRBV16 TRBD1 CASSQSLRQGDGYTF TGTGCCAGCAGCCAATCGCTTCGACAGGGGGATGGCTACACCTTC
TRBJ1-4 NA TRBV6-1 NA CASSEAGGANEKLFF TGTGCCAGCAGTGAAGCAGGGGGTGCTAATGAAAAACTGTTTTTT
TRBJ2-7 NA TRBV2 TRBD2 CASSDAGGEQYF TGTGCCAGCAGTGACGCGGGAGGCGAGCAGTACTTC
TRBJ2-3 NA TRBV7-9 NA CASPPGATDTQYF TGTGCCAGCCCCCCGGGAGCCACAGATACGCAGTATTTT
TRBJ2-5 NA TRBV5-4 NA CASSLGTLSVWGGQQETQYF TGTGCCAGCAGCTTGGGGACCCTAAGCGTGTGGGGAGGCCAACAAGAGACCCAGTACTTC
TRBJ2-3 NA TRBV19 TRBD2 CASSTSGGSVDTQYF TGTGCCAGTTCAACTAGCGGGGGATCTGTAGATACGCAGTATTTT